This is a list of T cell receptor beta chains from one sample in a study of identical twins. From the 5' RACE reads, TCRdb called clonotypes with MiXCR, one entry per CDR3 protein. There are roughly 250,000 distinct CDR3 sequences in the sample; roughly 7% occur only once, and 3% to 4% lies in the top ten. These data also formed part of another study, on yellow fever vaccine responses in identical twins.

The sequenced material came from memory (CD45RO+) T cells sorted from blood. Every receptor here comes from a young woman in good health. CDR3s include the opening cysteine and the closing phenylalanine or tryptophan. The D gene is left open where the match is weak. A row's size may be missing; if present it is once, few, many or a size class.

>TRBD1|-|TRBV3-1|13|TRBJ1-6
CASSFDRASPLHF
TGTGCCAGCAGCTTTGACAGGGCCTCACCCCTCCACTTT
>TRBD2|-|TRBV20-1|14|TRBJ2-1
CSVPRVAWGGEQFF
TGCAGTGTACCTCGGGTAGCCTGGGGGGGTGAGCAGTTCTTC
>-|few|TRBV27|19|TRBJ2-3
CASSLAFGTPLRDTDTQYF
TGTGCCAGCAGTTTAGCGTTCGGCACCCCTTTGCGAGACACAGATACGCAGTATTTT
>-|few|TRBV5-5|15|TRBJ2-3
CASSLAPRVENTQYF
TGTGCCAGCAGCTTGGCCCCTAGGGTGGAGAATACGCAGTATTTT
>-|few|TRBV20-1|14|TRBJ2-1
CSAPPADPYNEQFF
TGCAGTGCCCCCCCAGCGGACCCCTACAATGAGCAGTTCTTC
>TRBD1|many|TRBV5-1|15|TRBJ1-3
CASSSDRSSGNTIYF
TGCGCCAGCAGCTCGGACAGGAGCTCTGGAAACACCATATATTTT
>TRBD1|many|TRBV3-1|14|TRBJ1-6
CASSQGTGASPLHF
TGTGCCAGCAGCCAAGGGACAGGGGCTTCACCCCTCCACTTT
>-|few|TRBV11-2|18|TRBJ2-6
CASSLLVFGVSGANVLTF
TGTGCCAGCAGCTTACTTGTTTTTGGGGTCTCTGGGGCCAACGTCCTGACTTTC
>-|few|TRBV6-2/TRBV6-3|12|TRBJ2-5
CASSYSEETQYF
TGTGCCAGCAGTTACTCCGAAGAGACCCAGTACTTC
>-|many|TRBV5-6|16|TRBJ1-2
CASSHQERPGSYGYTF
TGTGCCAGCAGCCACCAAGAAAGACCCGGTTCCTATGGCTACACCTTC
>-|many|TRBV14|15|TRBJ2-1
CASSRAEGGYNEQFF
TGTGCCAGCAGCCGGGCGGAAGGGGGATACAATGAGCAGTTCTTC
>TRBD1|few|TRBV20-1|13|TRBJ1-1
CSAPRGQLGEAFF
TGCAGTGCGCCCAGGGGGCAACTCGGCGAAGCTTTCTTT
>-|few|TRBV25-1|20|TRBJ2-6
CATPHPGPLSLSSGANVLTF
TGTGCCACCCCCCATCCGGGGCCGCTAAGTCTTAGCTCTGGGGCCAACGTCCTGACTTTC
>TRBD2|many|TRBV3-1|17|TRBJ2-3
CASSQERLAGTTDTQYF
TGTGCCAGCAGCCAAGAAAGGCTAGCGGGGACAACAGATACGCAGTATTTT
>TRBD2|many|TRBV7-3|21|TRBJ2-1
CASSPTGLAGPKVLIYNEQFF
TGTGCCAGCAGCCCAACGGGACTAGCGGGGCCCAAGGTCCTGATATACAATGAGCAGTTCTTC
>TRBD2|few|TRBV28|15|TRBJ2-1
CASSLWGGTYNEQFF
TGTGCCAGCAGTTTATGGGGGGGGACCTACAATGAGCAGTTCTTC
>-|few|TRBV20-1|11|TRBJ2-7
CSAGQSYEQYF
TGCAGTGCGGGCCAATCCTACGAGCAGTACTTC
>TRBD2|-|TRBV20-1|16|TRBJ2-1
CSARDFFSGLLNEQFF
TGCAGTGCTAGAGATTTTTTTTCGGGACTACTCAATGAGCAGTTCTTC
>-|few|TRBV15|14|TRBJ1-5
CATSRGQSNQPQHF
TGTGCCACCAGCAGAGGACAGAGCAATCAGCCCCAGCATTTT
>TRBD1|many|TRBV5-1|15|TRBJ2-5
CASSTADREQETQYF
TGCGCCAGCAGCACCGCGGACAGGGAGCAAGAGACCCAGTACTTC
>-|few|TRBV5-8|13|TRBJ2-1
CASSLKVLGEQFF
TGTGCCAGCAGCTTAAAAGTTCTGGGTGAGCAGTTCTTC
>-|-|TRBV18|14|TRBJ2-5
CASSPTNNQETQYF
TGTGCCAGCTCACCAACGAACAACCAAGAGACCCAGTACTTC
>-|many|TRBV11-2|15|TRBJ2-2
CASSLEGPRGGELFF
TGTGCCAGCAGCTTAGAGGGCCCCCGGGGCGGGGAGCTGTTTTTT
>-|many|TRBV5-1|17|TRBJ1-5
CASSLPGVDNSNQPQHF
TGCGCCAGCAGCTTGCCGGGGGTCGATAATAGCAATCAGCCCCAGCATTTT
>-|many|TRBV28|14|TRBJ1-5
CASSLLMGEVAQHF
TGTGCCAGCAGTCTCCTAATGGGGGAAGTGGCCCAGCATTTT
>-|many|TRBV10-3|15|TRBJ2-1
CATPGTPDSYNEQFF
TGTGCCACCCCCGGGACTCCAGACTCCTACAATGAGCAGTTCTTC
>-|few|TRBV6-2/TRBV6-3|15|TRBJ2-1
CASLPRDSRYNEQFF
TGTGCCAGCCTACCCAGGGACTCAAGGTACAATGAGCAGTTCTTC